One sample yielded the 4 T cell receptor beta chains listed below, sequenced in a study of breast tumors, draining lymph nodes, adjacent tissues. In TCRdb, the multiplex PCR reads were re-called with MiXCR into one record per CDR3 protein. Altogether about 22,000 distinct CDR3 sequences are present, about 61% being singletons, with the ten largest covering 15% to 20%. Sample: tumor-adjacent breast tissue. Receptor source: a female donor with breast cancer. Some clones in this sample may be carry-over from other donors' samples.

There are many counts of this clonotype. As DNA, the CDR3 is TGTGCCATCAAAGGTCCAGGGCCCCTTGAAGCTTTCTTT. Amino acid sequence: CAIKGPGPLEAFF. This chain links TRBV10-3 with TRBJ1-1; TRBD1 is a possible D gene (5 bases). CDR3 length: 13 residues. The germline CDR1 and CDR2 sequences are ENHRY and SYGVKD. V was pared by 7 bases and J by 7 bases, with 16 bases between.

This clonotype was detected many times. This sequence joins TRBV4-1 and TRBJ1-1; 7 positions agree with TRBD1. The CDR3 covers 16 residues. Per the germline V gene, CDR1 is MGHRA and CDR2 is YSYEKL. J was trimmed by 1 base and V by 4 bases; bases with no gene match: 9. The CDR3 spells CASSLQGTVRNTEAFF. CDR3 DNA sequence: TGCGCCAGCAGCCTTCAGGGGACAGTGAGGAACACTGAAGCTTTCTTT.

This CDR3 is CASSPALTSVRTGELFF. The CDR3 nucleotides read TGTGCCAGCAGTCCCGCTTTAACTAGCGTTAGGACCGGGGAGCTGTTTTTT. The J gene is TRBJ2-2, the V gene TRBV12-3 or TRBV12-4, with TRBD2 matching 7 bases. V lost 5 bases to trimming and J lost 5 bases; unmatched junction nucleotides: 14. There are 17 residues in the CDR3.

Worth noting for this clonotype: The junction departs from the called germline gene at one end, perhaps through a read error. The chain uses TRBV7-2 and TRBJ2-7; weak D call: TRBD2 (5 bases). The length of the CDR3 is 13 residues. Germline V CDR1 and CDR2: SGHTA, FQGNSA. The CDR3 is CASSLGAGLRGDF. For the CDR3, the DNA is TGTGCCAGCAGCTTGGGTGCGGGCCTGAGAGGAGACTTC. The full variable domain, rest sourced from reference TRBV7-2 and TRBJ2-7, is GAGVSQSPSNKVTEKGKDVELRCDPISGHTALYWYRQSLGQGLEFLIYFQGNSAPDKSGLPSDRFSAERTGGSVSTLTIQRTQQEDSAVYLCASSLGAGLRGDFGPGTRLTVT.